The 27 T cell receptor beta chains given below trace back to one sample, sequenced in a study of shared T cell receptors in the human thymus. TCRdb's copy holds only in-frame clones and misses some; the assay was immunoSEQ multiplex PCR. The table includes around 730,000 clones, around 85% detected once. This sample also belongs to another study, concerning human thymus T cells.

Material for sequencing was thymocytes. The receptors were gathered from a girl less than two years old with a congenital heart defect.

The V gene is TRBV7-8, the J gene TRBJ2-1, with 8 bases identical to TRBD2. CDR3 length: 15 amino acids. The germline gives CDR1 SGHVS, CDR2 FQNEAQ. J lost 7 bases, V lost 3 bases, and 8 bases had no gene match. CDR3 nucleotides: TGTGCCAGCAGCTTCGACGGGGGGGCCTTTAATGAGCAGTTCTTC. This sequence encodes CASSFDGGAFNEQFF.

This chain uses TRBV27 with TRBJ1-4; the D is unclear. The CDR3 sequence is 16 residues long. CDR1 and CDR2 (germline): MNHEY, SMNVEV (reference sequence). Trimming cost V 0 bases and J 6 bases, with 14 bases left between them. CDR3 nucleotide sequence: TGTGCCAGCAGTTTATCGAGTGGGCATTCTTATGAAAAACTGTTTTTT. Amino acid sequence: CASSLSSGHSYEKLFF.

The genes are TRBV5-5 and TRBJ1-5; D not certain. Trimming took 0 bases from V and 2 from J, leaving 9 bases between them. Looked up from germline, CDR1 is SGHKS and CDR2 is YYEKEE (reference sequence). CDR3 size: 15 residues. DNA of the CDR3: TGTGCCAGCAGCTTGGCAGGAACGGGCAATCAGCCCCAGCATTTT. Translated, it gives CASSLAGTGNQPQHF.

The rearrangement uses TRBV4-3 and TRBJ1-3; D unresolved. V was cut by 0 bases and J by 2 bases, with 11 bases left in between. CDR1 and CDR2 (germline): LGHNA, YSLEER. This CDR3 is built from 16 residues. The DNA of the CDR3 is TGCGCCAGCAGCCAAGATCCGGGGATGGCTGGAAACACCATATATTTT. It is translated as CASSQDPGMAGNTIYF.

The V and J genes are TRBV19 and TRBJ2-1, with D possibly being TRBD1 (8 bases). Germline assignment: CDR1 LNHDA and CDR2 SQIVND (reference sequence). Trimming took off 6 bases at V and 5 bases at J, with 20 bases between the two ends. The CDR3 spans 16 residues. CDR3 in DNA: TGTGCCAGTAGCGCGTACAGGGGGGGGTCCGACAATGAGCAGTTCTTC. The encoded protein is CASSAYRGGSDNEQFF.

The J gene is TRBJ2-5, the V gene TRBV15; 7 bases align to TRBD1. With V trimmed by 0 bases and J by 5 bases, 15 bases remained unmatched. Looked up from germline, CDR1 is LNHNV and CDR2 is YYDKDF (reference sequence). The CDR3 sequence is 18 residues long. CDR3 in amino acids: CATSRDLGSRGRAETQYF. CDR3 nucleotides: TGTGCCACCAGCAGAGACCTCGGTTCGAGGGGGCGAGCGGAGACCCAGTACTTC.

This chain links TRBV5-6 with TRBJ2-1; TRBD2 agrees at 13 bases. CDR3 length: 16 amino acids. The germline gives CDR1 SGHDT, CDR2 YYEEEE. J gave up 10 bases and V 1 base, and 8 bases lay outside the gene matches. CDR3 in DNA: TGTGCCAGCAGCTTGCTAGGGACTAGCGGGGTAGGGGAGCAGTTCTTC. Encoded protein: CASSLLGTSGVGEQFF.

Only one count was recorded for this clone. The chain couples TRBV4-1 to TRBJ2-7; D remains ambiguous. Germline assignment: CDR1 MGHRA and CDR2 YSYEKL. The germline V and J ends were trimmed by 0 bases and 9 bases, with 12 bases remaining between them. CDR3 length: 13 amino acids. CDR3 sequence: CASSQDLGDGQYF. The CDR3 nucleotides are TGCGCCAGCAGCCAAGATCTGGGCGACGGGCAGTACTTC.

The CDR3 sequence is CATGAGHYSTDTQYF. The CDR3 DNA reads as TGTGCGACCGGAGCAGGACACTATAGCACAGATACGCAGTATTTT. V is TRBV10-3 and J is TRBJ2-3; the D gene is possibly TRBD1 (5 bases). CDR3 length: 15 amino acids. The V gene's germline CDR1 is ENHRY and CDR2 SYGVKD.

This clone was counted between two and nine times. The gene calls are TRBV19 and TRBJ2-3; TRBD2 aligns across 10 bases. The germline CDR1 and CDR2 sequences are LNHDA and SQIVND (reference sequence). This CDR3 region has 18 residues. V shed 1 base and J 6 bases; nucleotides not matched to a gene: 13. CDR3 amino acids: CASSIVTIERGGYDTQYF. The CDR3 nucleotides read TGTGCCAGTAGTATAGTTACCATTGAGCGGGGGGGCTACGATACGCAGTATTTT.

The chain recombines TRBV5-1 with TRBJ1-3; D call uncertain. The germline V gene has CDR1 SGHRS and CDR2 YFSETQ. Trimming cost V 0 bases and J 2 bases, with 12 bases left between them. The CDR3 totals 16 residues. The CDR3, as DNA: TGCGCCAGCAGCTTGGGCTCGGGAGTGACTGGAAACACCATATATTTT. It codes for CASSLGSGVTGNTIYF. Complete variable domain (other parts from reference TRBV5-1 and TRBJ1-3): KAGVTQTPRYLIKTRGQQVTLSCSPISGHRSVSWYQQTPGQGLQFLFEYFSETQRNKGNFPGRFSGRQFSNSRSEMNVSTLELGDSALYLCASSLGSGVTGNTIYFGEGSWLTVV.

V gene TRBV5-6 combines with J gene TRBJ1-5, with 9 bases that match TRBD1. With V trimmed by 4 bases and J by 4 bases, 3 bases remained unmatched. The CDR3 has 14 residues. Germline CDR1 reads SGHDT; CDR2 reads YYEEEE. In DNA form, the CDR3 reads TGTGCCAGCAGCGAGACAGGGGGTAATCAGCCCCAGCATTTT. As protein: CASSETGGNQPQHF.

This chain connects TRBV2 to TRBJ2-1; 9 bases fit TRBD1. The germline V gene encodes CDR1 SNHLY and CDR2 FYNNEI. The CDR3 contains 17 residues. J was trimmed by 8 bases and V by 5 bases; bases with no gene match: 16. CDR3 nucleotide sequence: TGTGCCAGCAGTCATCGACGAACGCCAACAGGGGGCCATGAGCAGTTCTTC. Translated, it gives CASSHRRTPTGGHEQFF.

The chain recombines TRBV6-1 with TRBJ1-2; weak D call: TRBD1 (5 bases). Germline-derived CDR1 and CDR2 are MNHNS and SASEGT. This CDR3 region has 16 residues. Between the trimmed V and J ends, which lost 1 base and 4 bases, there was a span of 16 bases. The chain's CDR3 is CASSEGGRVALYGYTF. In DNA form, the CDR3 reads TGTGCCAGCAGTGAAGGGGGCAGGGTGGCCCTCTATGGCTACACCTTC.

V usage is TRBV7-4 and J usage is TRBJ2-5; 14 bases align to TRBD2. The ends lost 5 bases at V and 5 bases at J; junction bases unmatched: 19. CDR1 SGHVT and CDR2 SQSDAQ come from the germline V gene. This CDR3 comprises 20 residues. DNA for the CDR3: TGTGCCAGCAGCCCCCCGACTAGCGGGGGGGCCGACACTCAGCGGGAGACCCAGTACTTC. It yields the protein CASSPPTSGGADTQRETQYF.

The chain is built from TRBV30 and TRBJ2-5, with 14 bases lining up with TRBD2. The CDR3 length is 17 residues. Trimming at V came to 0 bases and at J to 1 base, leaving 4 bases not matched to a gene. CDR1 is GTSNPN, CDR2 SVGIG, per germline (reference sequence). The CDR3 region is CAWSVGLAGGFQETQYF. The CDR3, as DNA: TGTGCCTGGAGTGTCGGACTAGCGGGGGGCTTCCAAGAGACCCAGTACTTC.

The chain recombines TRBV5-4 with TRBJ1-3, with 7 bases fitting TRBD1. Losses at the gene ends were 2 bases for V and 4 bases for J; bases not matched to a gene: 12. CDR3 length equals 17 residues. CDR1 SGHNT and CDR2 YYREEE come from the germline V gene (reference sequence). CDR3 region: CASSLQKGGSYGNTIYF. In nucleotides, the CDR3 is TGTGCCAGCAGCTTACAAAAAGGGGGCTCGTACGGAAACACCATATATTTT.

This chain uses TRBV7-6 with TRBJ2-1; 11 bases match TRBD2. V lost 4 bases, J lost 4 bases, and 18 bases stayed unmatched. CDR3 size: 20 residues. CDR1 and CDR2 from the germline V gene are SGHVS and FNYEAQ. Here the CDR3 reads CASSSHTPLSSSGGYNEQFF. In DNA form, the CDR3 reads TGTGCCAGCAGCTCCCATACCCCCCTCTCTTCTAGCGGGGGGTACAATGAGCAGTTCTTC.

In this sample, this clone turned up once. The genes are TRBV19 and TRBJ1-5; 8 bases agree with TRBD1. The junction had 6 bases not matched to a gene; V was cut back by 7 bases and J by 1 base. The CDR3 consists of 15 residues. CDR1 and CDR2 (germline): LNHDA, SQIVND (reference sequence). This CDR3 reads CASTGDRGSNQPQHF. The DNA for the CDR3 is TGTGCCAGTACCGGCGACAGGGGAAGCAATCAGCCCCAGCATTTT.

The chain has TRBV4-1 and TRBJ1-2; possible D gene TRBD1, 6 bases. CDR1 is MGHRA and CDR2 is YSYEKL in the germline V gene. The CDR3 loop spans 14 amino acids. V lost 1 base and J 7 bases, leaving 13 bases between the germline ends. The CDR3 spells CASSQVGGAGGYTF. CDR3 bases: TGCGCCAGCAGCCAAGTAGGGGGGGCAGGTGGCTACACCTTC.

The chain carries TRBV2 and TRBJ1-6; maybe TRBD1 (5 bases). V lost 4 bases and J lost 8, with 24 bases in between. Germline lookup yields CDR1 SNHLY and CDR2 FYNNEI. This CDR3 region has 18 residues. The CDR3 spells CASSGGERGWGSHSPLHF. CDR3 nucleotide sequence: TGTGCCAGCAGTGGAGGGGAGCGGGGCTGGGGGAGCCATTCACCCCTCCACTTT.

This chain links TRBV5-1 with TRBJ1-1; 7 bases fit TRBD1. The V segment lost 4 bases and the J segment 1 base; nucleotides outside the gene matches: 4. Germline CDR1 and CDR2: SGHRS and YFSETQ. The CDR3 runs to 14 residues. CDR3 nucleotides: TGCGCCAGCAGCGAAACAGGGGAGAACACTGAAGCTTTCTTT. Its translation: CASSETGENTEAFF.

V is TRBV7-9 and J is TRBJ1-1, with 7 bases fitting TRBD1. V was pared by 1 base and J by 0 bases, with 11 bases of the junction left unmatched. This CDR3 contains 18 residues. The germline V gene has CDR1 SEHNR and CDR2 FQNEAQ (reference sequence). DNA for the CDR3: TGTGCCAGCAGCTTAGTGGGCAGGGGGGTAGTCATGAACACTGAAGCTTTCTTT. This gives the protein CASSLVGRGVVMNTEAFF.

The DNA for the CDR3 is TGTGCCAGCAGCGTAGGCGGGGGGGCGGGTAATGAGCAGTTCTTC. It specifies CASSVGGGAGNEQFF. The rearrangement links TRBV9 to TRBJ2-1; 9 nucleotides match TRBD2. Losses at the gene ends were 0 bases for V and 7 bases for J; bases not matched to a gene: 5. The CDR3 covers 15 residues. CDR1 is SGDLS and CDR2 is YYNGEE in the germline V gene.

The CDR3 DNA sequence: TGCGCCAGCAGCTTGTACAACGGCGGGGAAAAACTGTTTTTT. This encodes CASSLYNGGEKLFF. This chain links TRBV5-1 with TRBJ1-4, with D uncertain. V was clipped by 1 base and J by 8 bases, with 12 bases between them. CDR3 length equals 14 residues. Germline loops: CDR1 SGHRS, CDR2 YFSETQ.

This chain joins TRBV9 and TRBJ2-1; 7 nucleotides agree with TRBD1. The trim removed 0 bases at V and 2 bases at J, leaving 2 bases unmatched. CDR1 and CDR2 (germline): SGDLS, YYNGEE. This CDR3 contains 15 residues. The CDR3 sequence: CASSVETGAYNEQFF. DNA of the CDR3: TGTGCCAGCAGCGTAGAAACAGGGGCCTACAATGAGCAGTTCTTC.

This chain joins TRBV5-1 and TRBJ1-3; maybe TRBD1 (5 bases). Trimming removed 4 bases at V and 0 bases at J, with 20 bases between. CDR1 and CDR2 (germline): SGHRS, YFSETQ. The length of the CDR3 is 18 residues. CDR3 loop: CASSREAQARPSGNTIYF. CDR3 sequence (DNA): TGCGCCAGCAGCCGGGAGGCACAGGCTCGTCCCTCTGGAAACACCATATATTTT. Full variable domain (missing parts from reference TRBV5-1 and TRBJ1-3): KAGVTQTPRYLIKTRGQQVTLSCSPISGHRSVSWYQQTPGQGLQFLFEYFSETQRNKGNFPGRFSGRQFSNSRSEMNVSTLELGDSALYLCASSREAQARPSGNTIYFGEGSWLTVV.